This TCR beta chain was sequenced during a study of beta chain features in type 1 diabetes. As to this clone: The antigen is not known.

Study conclusions and caveats: Significant though moderate, a shortening of TCRB CDR3s appeared in all four CD4+ subsets of Type 1 diabetes patients.

Germline lookup yields CDR1 SGHRS and CDR2 YFSETQ. This CDR3 is 15 amino acids long. V was shortened by 5 bases and J by 0 bases, with 14 bases between the two germline ends. Investigators reverse transcribed all isolated RNA, so they sequenced expressed TCRB transcripts. TCRdb keeps only in-frame clones here, not all; method: immunoSEQ multiplex PCR. Of approximately 170,000 clones listed, approximately 8.1% are singletons. The rearrangement uses TRBV5-1 and TRBJ1-1; D is undetermined. The sample consisted of central memory CD4+ T cells from blood. This clonotype originated in a woman aged 40-49 years with type 1 diabetes. The DNA for the CDR3 is TGCGCCAGCAGGAGCGAGTATAGCATGAACACTGAAGCTTTCTTT. Encoded protein: CASRSEYSMNTEAFF.